The 10 T cell receptor beta chains reported below all come from one sample, sequenced in a study of blood T cell repertoires in COVID-19. TCRdb's copy holds only in-frame clones and misses some; the assay was immunoSEQ multiplex PCR. Of about 200,000 clones listed, roughly 88% are singletons. Sequencing was done on a sample of peripheral blood. The origin of the receptors is a man aged 45-65 years with COVID-19, enrolled during active disease.

The rearrangement joins TRBV7-6 to TRBJ1-4; no reliable D call. CDR3 size: 18 residues. Germline CDR1 SGHVS, CDR2 FNYEAQ. Trimming pared 5 bases from V and 0 bases from J, leaving 19 bases between. CDR3 nucleotides: TGTGCCAGCAGCACAAGTGGCGGAGGGCGGGCAACTAATGAAAAACTGTTTTTT. It codes for CASSTSGGGRATNEKLFF.

This chain connects TRBV6-7 to TRBJ1-5; 8 positions match TRBD1. Being an ORF, TRBV6-7 has a function that is uncertain. CDR3 length: 16 amino acids. V was clipped by 10 bases and J by 4 bases; unmatched bases: 15. The CDR3 loop reads CANQSRGPCINQPQHF. The CDR3 DNA follows: TGTGCCAACCAAAGCAGGGGGCCCTGTATAAATCAGCCCCAGCATTTT.

A note on this clone: Other DNA sequences from this sample encode an identical CDR3 as well. The V and J genes are TRBV12-3 or TRBV12-4 and TRBJ1-1; D is unclear. CDR3 length equals 12 residues. V lost 8 bases and J lost 2, with 9 bases in between. CDR3 nucleotide sequence: TGTGCCAGCTCGTTTCTTAACACTGAAGCTTTCTTT. Protein product: CASSFLNTEAFF.

V usage is TRBV7-2 and J usage is TRBJ2-7, with TRBD2 matching over 7 bases. There are 15 residues in the CDR3. V gave up 6 bases and J gave up 5 bases; unmatched junction bases: 13. Germline loops: CDR1 SGHTA, CDR2 FQGNSA. The CDR3 sequence: CASSGEGLVGDEQYF. The DNA of the CDR3 is TGTGCCAGCAGTGGGGAGGGGCTGGTCGGTGACGAGCAGTACTTC.

The rearrangement uses TRBV20-1 and TRBJ2-3; maybe TRBD2 (6 bases). The germline V gene encodes CDR1 DFQATT and CDR2 SNEGSKA (reference sequence). This CDR3 has 10 amino acids. V was pared by 8 bases and J by 6 bases, with 9 bases between. Here the CDR3 reads CSSGRDTQYF. The CDR3 coding sequence is TGCAGTTCGGGGAGGGATACGCAGTATTTT.

The chain couples TRBV5-4 to TRBJ2-3; D unresolved. Germline V gene sequence: CDR1 SGHNT, CDR2 YYREEE (reference sequence). The V gene lost 7 bases and the J gene lost 4 bases, with 10 bases spanning the gap. The CDR3 consists of 12 residues. Here the CDR3 reads CASGERPDTQYF. The CDR3 coding sequence is TGTGCCAGCGGTGAGCGCCCAGATACGCAGTATTTT.

A few counts support this clone. V is TRBV5-1 and J is TRBJ1-6; D not resolved. There are 14 residues in the CDR3. CDR1 is SGHRS, CDR2 YFSETQ, per germline. The V and J ends lost 4 bases and 0 bases respectively, with 5 bases between them. CDR3 nucleotide sequence: TGCGCCAGCAGCCTGAGCTCCTATAATTCACCCCTCCACTTT. It translates to CASSLSSYNSPLHF.

This clone came up once. One junction end disagrees with the germline gene, perhaps due to a read error. Other DNA sequences from this sample encode an identical CDR3 as well. The chain links TRBV7-9 to TRBJ2-6; 7 nucleotides agree with TRBD1. The CDR3 is 19 amino acids. The V gene's germline CDR1 is SEHNR and CDR2 FQNEAQ (reference sequence). The CDR3 DNA reads as TGTGCCAGCAGCCAGGGCCCCCGGGACAGACCTTTCGGGGCCAACGTCTTGACTTTC. It yields the protein CASSQGPRDRPFGANVLTF.

This clone was seen only once. The chain's CDR3 is CASSQRTDYEQYF. In nucleotides, the CDR3 is TGTGCCAGCAGCCAAAGGACAGACTACGAGCAGTACTTC. The genes are TRBV11-1 and TRBJ2-7, with D possibly matching TRBD1 (6 bases). V lost 5 bases, J lost 3 bases, and 11 bases lay in between. CDR1 and CDR2 from the germline V gene are SGHAT and FQDESV (reference sequence). The CDR3 consists of 13 residues.

The genes are TRBV5-1 and TRBJ2-7; 7 nucleotides agree with TRBD1. V shed 7 bases and J 3 bases; nucleotides not matched to a gene: 16. The V gene's germline CDR1 is SGHRS and CDR2 YFSETQ. The CDR3 has 16 residues. DNA for the CDR3: TGCGCCAGCTCACCCTTGTCCGGGACAGATCTCTACGAGCAGTACTTC. It codes for CASSPLSGTDLYEQYF.